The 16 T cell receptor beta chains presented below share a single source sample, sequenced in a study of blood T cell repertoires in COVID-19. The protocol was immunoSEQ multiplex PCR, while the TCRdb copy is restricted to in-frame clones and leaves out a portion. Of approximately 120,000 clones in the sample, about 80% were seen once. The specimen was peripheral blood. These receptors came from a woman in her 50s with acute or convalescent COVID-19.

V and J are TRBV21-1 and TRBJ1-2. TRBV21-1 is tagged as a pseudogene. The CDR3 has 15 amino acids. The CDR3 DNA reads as TGTGCCAGCAGCAAAGTCCCTGTAGTCCGATCCCCGAACACCTTC. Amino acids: CASSKVPVVRSPNTF.

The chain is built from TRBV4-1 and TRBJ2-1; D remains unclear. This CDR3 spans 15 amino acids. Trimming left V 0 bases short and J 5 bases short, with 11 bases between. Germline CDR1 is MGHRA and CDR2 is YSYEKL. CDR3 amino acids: CASSQDSRTNNEQFF. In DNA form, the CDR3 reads TGCGCCAGCAGCCAAGATTCTCGAACTAACAATGAGCAGTTCTTC.

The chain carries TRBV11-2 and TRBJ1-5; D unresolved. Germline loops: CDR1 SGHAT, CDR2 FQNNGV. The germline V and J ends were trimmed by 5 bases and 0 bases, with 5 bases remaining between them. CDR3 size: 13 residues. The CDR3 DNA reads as TGTGCCAGCAGCCTTTATAGCAATCAGCCCCAGCATTTT. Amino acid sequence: CASSLYSNQPQHF.

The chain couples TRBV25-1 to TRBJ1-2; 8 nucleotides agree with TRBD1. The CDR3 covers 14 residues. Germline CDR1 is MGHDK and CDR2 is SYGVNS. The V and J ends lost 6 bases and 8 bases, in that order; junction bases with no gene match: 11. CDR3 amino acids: CASSIQGAWGGYTF. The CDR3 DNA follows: TGTGCCAGCAGCATCCAGGGGGCTTGGGGAGGCTACACCTTC.

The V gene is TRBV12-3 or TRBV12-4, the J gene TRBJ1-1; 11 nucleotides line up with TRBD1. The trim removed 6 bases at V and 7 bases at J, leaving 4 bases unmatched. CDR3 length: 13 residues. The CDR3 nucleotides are TGTGCCAGCAGGCTCGGGACAGGGGGTGAAGCTTTCTTT. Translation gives CASRLGTGGEAFF.

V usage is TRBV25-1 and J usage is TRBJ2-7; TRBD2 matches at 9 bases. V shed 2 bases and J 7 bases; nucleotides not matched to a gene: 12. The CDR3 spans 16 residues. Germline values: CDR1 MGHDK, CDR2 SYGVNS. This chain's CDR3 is CASSEGRASGEEEQYF. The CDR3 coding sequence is TGTGCCAGCAGTGAAGGTCGAGCTAGCGGGGAGGAGGAGCAGTACTTC.

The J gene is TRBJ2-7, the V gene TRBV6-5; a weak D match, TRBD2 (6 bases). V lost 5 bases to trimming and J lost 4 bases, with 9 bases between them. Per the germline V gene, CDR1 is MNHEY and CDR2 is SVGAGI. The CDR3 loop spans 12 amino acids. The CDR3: CASSLGGYEQYF. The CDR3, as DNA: TGTGCCAGCAGTCTCGGGGGATACGAGCAGTACTTC.

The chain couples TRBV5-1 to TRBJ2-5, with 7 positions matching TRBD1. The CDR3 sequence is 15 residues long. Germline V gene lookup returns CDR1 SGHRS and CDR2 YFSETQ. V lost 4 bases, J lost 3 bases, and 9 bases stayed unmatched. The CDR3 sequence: CASSRSGTAEETQYF. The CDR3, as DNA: TGCGCCAGCAGCCGGTCCGGGACAGCTGAAGAGACCCAGTACTTC.

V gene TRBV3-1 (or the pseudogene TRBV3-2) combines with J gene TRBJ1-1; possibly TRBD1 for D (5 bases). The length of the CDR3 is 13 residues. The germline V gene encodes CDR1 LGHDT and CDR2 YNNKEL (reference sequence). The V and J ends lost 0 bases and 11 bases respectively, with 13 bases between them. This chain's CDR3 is CASSQELRTWAFF. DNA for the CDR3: TGTGCCAGCAGCCAAGAGCTTCGGACATGGGCTTTCTTT.

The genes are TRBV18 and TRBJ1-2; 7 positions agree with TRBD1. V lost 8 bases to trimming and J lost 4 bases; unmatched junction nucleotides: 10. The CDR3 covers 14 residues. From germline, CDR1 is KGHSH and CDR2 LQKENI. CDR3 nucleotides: TGTGCCAGCGCCAACAGGGGAATCCTCTATGGCTACACCTTC. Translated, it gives CASANRGILYGYTF.

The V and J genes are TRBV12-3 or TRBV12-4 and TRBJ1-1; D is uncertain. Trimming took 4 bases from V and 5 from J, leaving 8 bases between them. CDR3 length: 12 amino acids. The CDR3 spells CASSSGGTEAFF. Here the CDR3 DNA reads TGTGCCAGCAGTTCCGGCGGGACTGAAGCTTTCTTT.

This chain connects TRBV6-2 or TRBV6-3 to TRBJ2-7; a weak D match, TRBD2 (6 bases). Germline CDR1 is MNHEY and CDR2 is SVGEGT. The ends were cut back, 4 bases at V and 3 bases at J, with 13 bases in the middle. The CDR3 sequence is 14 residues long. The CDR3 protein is CASSSRRDIYEQYF. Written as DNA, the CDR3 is TGTGCCAGCAGTTCACGGAGGGATATCTACGAGCAGTACTTC.

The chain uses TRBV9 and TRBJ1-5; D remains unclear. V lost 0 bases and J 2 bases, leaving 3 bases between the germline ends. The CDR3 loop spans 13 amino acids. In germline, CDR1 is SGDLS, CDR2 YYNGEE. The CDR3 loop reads CASSVAGNQPQHF. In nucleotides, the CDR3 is TGTGCCAGCAGCGTAGCGGGCAATCAGCCCCAGCATTTT.

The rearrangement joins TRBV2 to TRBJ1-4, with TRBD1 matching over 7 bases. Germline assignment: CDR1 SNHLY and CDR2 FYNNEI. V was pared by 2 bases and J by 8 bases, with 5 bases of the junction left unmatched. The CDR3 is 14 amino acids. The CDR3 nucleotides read TGTGCCAGCAGTGAACAGGGGGGTGAGGAAAAACTGTTTTTT. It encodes CASSEQGGEEKLFF.

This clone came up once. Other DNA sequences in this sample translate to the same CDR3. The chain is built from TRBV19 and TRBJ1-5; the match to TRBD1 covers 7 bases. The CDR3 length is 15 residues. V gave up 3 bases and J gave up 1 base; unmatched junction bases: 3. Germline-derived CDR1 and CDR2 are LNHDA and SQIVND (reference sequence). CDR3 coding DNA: TGTGCCAGTAGTATCGAGGGACAGAGCAATCAGCCCCAGCATTTT. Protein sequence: CASSIEGQSNQPQHF.

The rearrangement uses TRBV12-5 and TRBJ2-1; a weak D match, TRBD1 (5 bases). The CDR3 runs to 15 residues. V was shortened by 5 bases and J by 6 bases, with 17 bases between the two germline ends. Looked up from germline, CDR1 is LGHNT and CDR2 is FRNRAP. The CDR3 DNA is TGTGCTAGTGGTCCCCCCGGCGTGGGGCGCAATGAGCAGTTCTTC. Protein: CASGPPGVGRNEQFF.